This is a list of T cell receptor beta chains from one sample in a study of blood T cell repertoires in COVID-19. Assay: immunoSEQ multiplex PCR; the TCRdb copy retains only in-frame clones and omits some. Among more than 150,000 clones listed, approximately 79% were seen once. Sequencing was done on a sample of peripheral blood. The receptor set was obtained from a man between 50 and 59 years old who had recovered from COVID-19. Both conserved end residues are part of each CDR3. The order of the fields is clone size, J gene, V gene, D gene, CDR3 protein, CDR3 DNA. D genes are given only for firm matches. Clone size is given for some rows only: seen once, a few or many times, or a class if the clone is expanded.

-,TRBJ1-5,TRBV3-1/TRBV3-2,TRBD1,CASSPGTGGVNQPQHF,TGTGCCAGCAGCCCCGGGACAGGGGGCGTTAATCAGCCCCAGCATTTT
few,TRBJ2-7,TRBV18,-,CASSPQGTGGYEQYF,TGTGCCAGCTCACCACAAGGCACAGGTGGATACGAGCAGTACTTC
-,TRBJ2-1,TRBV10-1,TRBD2,CASSESMGLAGKYNEQFF,TGCGCCAGCAGTGAGTCTATGGGACTAGCGGGCAAATACAATGAGCAGTTCTTC
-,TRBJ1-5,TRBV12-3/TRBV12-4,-,CASSAAQDQPQHF,TGTGCCAGCAGTGCCGCACAAGATCAGCCCCAGCATTTT
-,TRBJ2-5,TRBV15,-,CATSRDRVRATETQYF,TGTGCCACCAGCAGAGATCGGGTCAGGGCGACGGAGACCCAGTACTTC
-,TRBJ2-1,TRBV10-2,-,CASSPQNNEQFF,TGCGCCAGCAGTCCGCAGAACAATGAGCAGTTCTTC
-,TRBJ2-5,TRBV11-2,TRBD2,CASSSGGKETQYF,TGTGCCAGCAGCTCCGGGGGGAAAGAGACCCAGTACTTC
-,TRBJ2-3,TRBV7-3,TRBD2,CASSPGRATDTQYF,TGTGCCAGCAGCCCCGGGAGGGCCACAGATACGCAGTATTTT
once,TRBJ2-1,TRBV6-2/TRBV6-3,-,CASSPNSINEQFF,TGTGCCAGCAGTCCAAACTCGATCAATGAGCAGTTCTTC
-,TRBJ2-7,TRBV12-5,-,CASGQTRQQGTFAYEQYF,TGTGCTAGTGGTCAAACCCGACAACAGGGTACATTCGCCTACGAGCAGTACTTC
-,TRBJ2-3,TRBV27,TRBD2,CASSSGLAGYTDTQYF,TGTGCCAGCAGTTCCGGACTAGCGGGGTACACAGATACGCAGTATTTT
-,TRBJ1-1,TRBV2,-,CASSGPRTAPEAFF,TGTGCCAGCAGTGGCCCCCGGACAGCTCCTGAAGCTTTCTTT
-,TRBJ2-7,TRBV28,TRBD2,CASSLLRGRASEQYF,TGTGCCAGCAGTCTCCTCCGCGGGAGGGCTTCCGAGCAGTACTTC
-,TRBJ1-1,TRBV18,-,CASSRKFQGNTEAFF,TGTGCCAGCTCCCGGAAATTTCAGGGGAACACTGAAGCTTTCTTT
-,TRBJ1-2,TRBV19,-,CASSPEHRNYGYTF,TGTGCCAGTAGTCCAGAACACAGAAACTATGGCTACACCTTC
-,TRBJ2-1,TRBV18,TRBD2,CASSPGTSGHNEQFF,TGTGCCAGCTCCCCCGGGACTAGCGGTCACAATGAGCAGTTCTTC
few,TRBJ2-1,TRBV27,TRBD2,CASSRGTSGRAWEQFF,TGTGCCAGCAGTAGAGGGACTAGCGGGAGGGCCTGGGAGCAGTTCTTC
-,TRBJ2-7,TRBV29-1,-,CSVVGGTYEQYF,TGCAGCGTTGTGGGCGGGACCTACGAGCAGTACTTC
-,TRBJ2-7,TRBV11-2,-,CASSPIRRDNYEQYF,TGTGCCAGCAGCCCGATCAGGAGGGATAACTACGAGCAGTACTTC
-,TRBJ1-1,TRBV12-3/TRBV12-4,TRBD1,CASSVRRDRAFF,TGTGCCAGCAGTGTCCGGCGGGACAGAGCTTTCTTT
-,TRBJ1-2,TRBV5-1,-,CASSSAQSGYGYTF,TGCGCCAGCAGCTCTGCCCAGTCTGGCTATGGCTACACCTTC
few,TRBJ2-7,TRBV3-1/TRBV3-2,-,CASSQVSGEKGEQYF,TGTGCCAGCAGCCAAGTGTCGGGAGAGAAGGGCGAGCAGTACTTC
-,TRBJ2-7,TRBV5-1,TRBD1,CASSQTGPRSSYEQYF,TGCGCCAGCAGCCAGACAGGGCCCCGAAGCTCCTACGAGCAGTACTTC
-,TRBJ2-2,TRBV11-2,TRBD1,CASTRQGAIGGELFF,TGTGCCAGCACCCGACAGGGGGCCATAGGCGGGGAGCTGTTTTTT
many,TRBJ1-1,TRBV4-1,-,CASRHIVRGTEAFF,TGCGCCAGCAGACATATCGTACGGGGTACTGAAGCTTTCTTT
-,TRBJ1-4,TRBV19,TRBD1,CASSTRVGQDATNEKLFF,TGTGCCAGTAGTACCCGAGTGGGACAGGATGCAACTAATGAAAAACTGTTTTTT
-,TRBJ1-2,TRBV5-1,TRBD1,CASSLLRDSATGYGYTF,TGCGCCAGCAGCTTGCTCCGGGACAGCGCCACCGGATATGGCTACACCTTC
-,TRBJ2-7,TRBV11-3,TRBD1,CASSSRTGYGEQYF,TGTGCCAGCAGCTCAAGGACAGGTTACGGCGAGCAGTACTTC
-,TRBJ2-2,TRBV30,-,CAWRRAGINGELFF,TGTGCCTGGAGGAGAGCAGGAATTAACGGGGAGCTGTTTTTT
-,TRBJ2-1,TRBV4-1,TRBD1,CASSQHSGGSSSYNEQFF,TGCGCCAGCAGCCAGCACTCAGGGGGCTCATCCTCCTACAATGAGCAGTTCTTC
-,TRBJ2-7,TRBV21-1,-,CASSNCLPGQGPYKQYF,TGTGCCAGCAGCAACTGTTTACCGGGACAGGGGCCTTACAAGCAGTACTTC
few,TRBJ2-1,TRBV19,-,CASSLGQTYNEQFF,TGTGCCAGTTCCCTAGGACAGACCTACAATGAGCAGTTCTTC
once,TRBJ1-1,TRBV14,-,CASSLGRLEAFF,TGTGCCAGCAGCCTGGGGCGACTTGAAGCTTTCTTT
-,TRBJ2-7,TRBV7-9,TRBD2,CASRQRDRSEQYF,TGTGCCAGCAGGCAGCGGGATAGGAGCGAGCAGTACTTC
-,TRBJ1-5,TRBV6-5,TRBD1,CASSNRQGAGQPQHF,TGTGCCAGCAGTAACAGACAGGGGGCCGGGCAGCCCCAGCATTTT
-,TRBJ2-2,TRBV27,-,CASNRQGLSGELFF,TGTGCCAGCAATCGGCAGGGACTTTCCGGGGAGCTGTTTTTT
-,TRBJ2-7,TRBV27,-,CASSLTGRDEQYF,TGTGCCAGCAGTTTAACAGGTCGGGACGAGCAGTACTTC
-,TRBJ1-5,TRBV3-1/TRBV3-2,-,CASSLGGPGQPQHF,TGTGCCAGCAGCCTGGGGGGGCCCGGGCAGCCCCAGCATTTT
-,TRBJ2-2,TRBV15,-,CATSREQPNTGELFF,TGTGCCACCAGCAGAGAACAGCCGAACACCGGGGAGCTGTTTTTT
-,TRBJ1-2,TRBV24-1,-,CATSARQEVGGYTF,TGTGCCACCAGTGCCCGACAGGAGGTGGGTGGCTACACCTTC
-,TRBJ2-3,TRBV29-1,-,CSVARENTDTQYF,TGCAGCGTTGCTCGGGAGAACACAGATACGCAGTATTTT
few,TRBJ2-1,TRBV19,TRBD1,CASSTGTGIGEQFF,TGTGCCAGTAGTACCGGGACAGGGATTGGTGAGCAGTTCTTC
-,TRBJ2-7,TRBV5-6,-,CASSPGGGYEQYF,TGTGCCAGCAGCCCCGGGGGTGGCTACGAGCAGTACTTC
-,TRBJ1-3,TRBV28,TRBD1,CASSLAGTDNSGNTIYF,TGTGCCAGCAGTTTAGCCGGGACAGATAACTCTGGAAACACCATATATTTT
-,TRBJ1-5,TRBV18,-,CASSPGPRNQPQHF,TGTGCCAGCTCACCAGGTCCCAGAAATCAGCCCCAGCATTTT
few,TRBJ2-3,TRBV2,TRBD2,CASSLRREGLSPQYF,TGTGCCAGCAGCCTTCGGCGGGAGGGCCTAAGTCCGCAGTATTTT
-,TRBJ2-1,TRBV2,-,CASSDGGHHNEQFF,TGTGCCAGCAGTGACGGGGGGCACCACAATGAGCAGTTCTTC
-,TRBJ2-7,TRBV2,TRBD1,CASSESLGQGIYEQYF,TGTGCCAGCAGTGAATCGTTAGGACAGGGTATCTACGAGCAGTACTTC
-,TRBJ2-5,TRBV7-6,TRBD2,CASSSRTSGRPSETQYF,TGTGCCAGCAGTAGTAGGACTAGCGGGAGGCCGTCGGAGACCCAGTACTTC
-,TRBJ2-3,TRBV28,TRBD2,CASSFPRFVGGTDTQYF,TGTGCCAGCAGTTTCCCCCGTTTTGTGGGAGGGACAGATACGCAGTATTTT
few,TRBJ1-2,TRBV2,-,CASRPDTYGYTF,TGTGCCAGCAGACCAGACACCTATGGCTACACCTTC
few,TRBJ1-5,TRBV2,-,CASSATVSNQPQHF,TGTGCCAGCAGTGCCACAGTTAGCAATCAGCCCCAGCATTTT
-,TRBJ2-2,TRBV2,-,CASSGDLTGELFF,TGTGCCAGTTCAGGGGATCTTACCGGGGAGCTGTTTTTT
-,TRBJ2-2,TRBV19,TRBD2,CASSRASGRRFGKNTGELFF,TGTGCCAGTAGTCGGGCTAGCGGGAGGAGATTTGGGAAGAACACCGGGGAGCTGTTTTTT
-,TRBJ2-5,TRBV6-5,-,CASSRGSQETQYF,TGTGCCAGCAGTAGAGGATCCCAAGAGACCCAGTACTTC